The 5 T cell receptor beta chains reported below all come from one sample, sequenced in a study of T cell responses to AZD1222 COVID-19 vaccine. Assay: immunoSEQ multiplex PCR; the TCRdb copy retains only in-frame clones and omits some. The table includes fewer than 75,000 clones, about 89% detected once. The specimen comprised peripheral blood, sampled 28 days after the second dose of the MenACWY control vaccine. The receptors stem from an adult who received the MenACWY meningococcal vaccine as a control.

The chain is built from TRBV7-9 and TRBJ2-7, with TRBD2 matching 7 bases. This CDR3 contains 14 residues. Germline V gives CDR1 SEHNR, CDR2 FQNEAQ (reference sequence). V shed 6 bases and J 0 bases; nucleotides not matched to a gene: 5. For the CDR3, the DNA is TGTGCCAGCAGTGGGCGGGAGCCCTCCTACGAGCAGTACTTC. It encodes CASSGREPSYEQYF.

The genes are TRBV5-5 and TRBJ2-3; D gene uncertain. Germline lookup yields CDR1 SGHKS and CDR2 YYEKEE (reference sequence). The CDR3 loop spans 11 amino acids. Trimming shortened V by 1 base and J by 5 bases, and 2 bases separated the two germline ends. CDR3 region: CASSLRDTQYF. CDR3 DNA sequence: TGTGCCAGCAGCTTGAGAGATACGCAGTATTTT.

The rearrangement links TRBV2 to TRBJ2-7; 10 bases fit TRBD2. The J segment lost 4 bases and the V segment lost 10 bases, leaving 10 bases of the junction unmatched. Germline CDR1 is SNHLY and CDR2 is FYNNEI. The length of the CDR3 is 14 residues. In DNA, the CDR3 is TGTGCCACCGTAGAAGAGCGGGAGGGTTACGAGCAGTACTTC. As protein: CATVEEREGYEQYF.

This clone was found once. The gene calls are TRBV25-1 and TRBJ2-7, with TRBD2 matching 8 bases. Germline V gives CDR1 MGHDK, CDR2 SYGVNS. After removal of 10 bases from V and 2 bases from J, the junction contained 10 bases not matched to a gene. CDR3 size: 14 residues. The CDR3, as DNA: TGTGCCACCTGTGATGGGACTAGACCCTACGAGCAGTACTTC. It codes for CATCDGTRPYEQYF.

This rearrangement joins TRBV2 to TRBJ1-1, with D possibly TRBD1 on 6 matching bases. Germline lookup yields CDR1 SNHLY and CDR2 FYNNEI. V was trimmed by 3 bases and J by 11 bases, leaving 13 bases between them. The CDR3 runs to 12 residues. This chain's CDR3 is CASSEGGKGAFF. DNA of the CDR3: TGTGCCAGCAGTGAGGGGGGCAAGGGGGCTTTCTTT.